What follows are 5 T cell receptor beta chains derived from one specimen sequenced in a study of blood T cell repertoires in COVID-19 (dated by TCRdb to the early 2020s). The library was obtained by the immunoSEQ multiplex PCR assay. The source is immuneACCESS, and TCRdb retained only in-frame sequences with V and J called. Part of the clones is not carried over; for the studies checked, unresolved V genes explain less than half of this, and the remainder is unexplained. Present in this sample are 110,000 to 150,000 clones, roughly 84% of which were seen just once. Of the sample, about two fifths falls within the top ten clones. The source material was peripheral blood. The receptors were sampled from a human donor in a cohort sampled during active COVID-19.

The sample holds one count of this clone. This chain joins TRBV28 and TRBJ1-4; D may be TRBD1 (5 bases). V shed 1 base and J shed 8 bases, with 14 bases lying between them. The length of the CDR3 is 15 residues. The germline V gene encodes CDR1 MDHEN and CDR2 SYDVKM. The CDR3 is CASSLSYQGGEKLFF. The CDR3 DNA reads TGTGCCAGCAGTTTATCGTACCAGGGTGGCGAAAAACTGTTTTTT.

The rearrangement uses TRBV6-1 and TRBJ1-3; 8 nucleotides agree with TRBD1. The CDR3 contains 16 residues. Germline CDR1 is MNHNS and CDR2 is SASEGT. J was trimmed by 4 bases and V by 2 bases; bases with no gene match: 7. The CDR3 is CASSERQGAKGNTIYF. The DNA for the CDR3 is TGTGCCAGCAGTGAACGGCAGGGGGCAAAAGGAAACACCATATATTTT.

The J gene is TRBJ1-2, the V gene TRBV19, with TRBD1 matching over 7 bases. The CDR3 loop spans 15 amino acids. Trimming cost V 6 bases and J 4 bases; bases outside gene matches: 11. Germline V gives CDR1 LNHDA, CDR2 SQIVND (reference sequence). The CDR3 sequence: CASRPGQVESYGYTF. CDR3 DNA: TGTGCCAGTAGGCCAGGACAGGTTGAAAGCTATGGCTACACCTTC.

The chain uses TRBV5-1 and TRBJ2-5, with TRBD1 as a possible D gene (6 bases). V lost 0 bases and J 7 bases, leaving 16 bases between the germline ends. CDR1 is SGHRS and CDR2 is YFSETQ in the germline V gene. This CDR3 is 15 amino acids long. The CDR3 region has the DNA TGCGCCAGCAGCTTGGAACAGGGAGACTTGGCGACCCAGTACTTC. It translates to CASSLEQGDLATQYF.

The rearrangement links TRBV24-1 to TRBJ2-3; TRBD1 agrees at 7 bases. The CDR3 totals 15 residues. The V gene end was trimmed by 5 bases and the J gene end by 3 bases; junction bases not matched to a gene: 7. Per the germline V gene, CDR1 is KGHDR and CDR2 is SFDVKD. CDR3 loop: CATSVGGMETDTQYF. For the CDR3, the DNA is TGTGCCACCAGTGTAGGGGGCATGGAGACAGATACGCAGTATTTT.